This TCR beta chain was profiled in a study of blood T cell repertoires in COVID-19. Clones were sequenced by immunoSEQ multiplex PCR, and TCRdb holds only the in-frame ones, with some missing. Altogether 90,000 to 100,000 clones are present, nearly 90% being singletons, with the ten largest covering roughly 4.3%. The CDR3 runs to 13 residues. The V gene end was trimmed by 9 bases and the J gene end by 1 base; junction bases not matched to a gene: 6. Germline loops: CDR1 SGHNT, CDR2 YYREEE (reference sequence). This chain connects TRBV5-4 to TRBJ1-2; the match to TRBD1 covers 7 bases. The material sequenced was peripheral blood. The sequence was obtained from a man aged 70 or older with acute or convalescent COVID-19. The CDR3 DNA sequence: TGTGCCACCGCTGACAGGGATAACTATGGCTACACCTTC. Translated: CATADRDNYGYTF.